What follows is one T cell receptor beta chain and its context. No antigen is known for it. The sample is drawn from a study of blood T cells in healthy people across ages. Study-level results: Lack of knowledge of donor CMV status possibly confounded expanded clonotype changes. Diversity estimates drawn from one million T cells were deemed underestimates. What prevented conclusive comparison of naive and antigen-experienced cells was that PBMCs were unsorted.

The CDR3 has 13 amino acids. Germline trimming cut 7 bases from V and 5 bases from J; bases unmatched to any gene: 5. Germline-derived CDR1 and CDR2 are MNHEY and SVGEGT. A second 7 to 11 cycle PCR used barcoded and J-beta primers. Using its own MiXCR run on the 5' RACE reads, TCRdb lists one record per CDR3 protein. The sample has 1,300,000 or so distinct CDR3 sequences; approximately 59% are singletons. The source is a man aged 18 to 30 in good health. The sequenced sample was blood. The rearrangement joins TRBV6-2 or TRBV6-3 to TRBJ2-5; 9 bases map to TRBD2. CDR3 nucleotide sequence: TGTGCCAGCATGAGTAGCGGGGGTGAGACCCAGTACTTC. It specifies CASMSSGGETQYF.